Below, 10 T cell receptor beta chains from the same sample are listed, as sequenced in a study of OX40 agonist ivuxolimab in advanced cancers. Some clones are missing from TCRdb's copy, which holds only in-frame ones; the method was immunoSEQ multiplex PCR. The repertoire has roughly 49,000 clones, about 86% of them found once; the top ten carry about a tenth. Sequenced material: CD4+ or CD8+ T cells sorted from blood, taken in a trial of the OX40 agonist ivuxolimab. Every receptor here comes from an adult with an advanced solid tumor such as melanoma, head and neck, liver or kidney cancer.

The V gene is TRBV12-5, the J gene TRBJ2-4; 10 bases are a match to TRBD1. The CDR3 loop spans 19 amino acids. Per the germline V gene, CDR1 is LGHNT and CDR2 is FRNRAP. Losses at the gene ends were 6 bases for V and 0 bases for J; bases not matched to a gene: 14. The DNA of the CDR3 is TGTGCTAGTGGGTCGAGGGGGACAGGGGACCACCTAGCCAAAAACATTCAGTACTTC. Protein product: CASGSRGTGDHLAKNIQYF.

The chain carries TRBV7-9 and TRBJ1-2; TRBD1 is a possible D gene (6 bases). CDR1 is SEHNR, CDR2 FQNEAQ, per germline (reference sequence). The V and J ends lost 3 bases and 6 bases respectively, with 11 bases between them. This CDR3 comprises 13 residues. CDR3 loop: CASSFPGENGYTF. CDR3 sequence (DNA): TGTGCCAGCAGCTTCCCAGGGGAGAATGGCTACACCTTC.

V is TRBV11-2 and J is TRBJ1-6; D is perhaps TRBD1 (6 bases). Deletions cut 8 bases from V and 4 bases from J, with 12 bases between. CDR1 is SGHAT, CDR2 FQNNGV, per germline. This CDR3 has 14 amino acids. The CDR3 sequence: CASASRGYNSPLHF. The CDR3 bases are TGTGCCAGCGCCAGTAGGGGGTATAATTCACCCCTCCACTTT.

The J gene is TRBJ2-7, the V gene TRBV11-3; tentative D call: TRBD1 (6 bases). The CDR3 sequence is 12 residues long. Trimming pared 5 bases from V and 10 bases from J, leaving 15 bases between. Germline CDR1 and CDR2: SGHNT and YENEEA. This chain's CDR3 is CASSPGQREQYF. The CDR3 region has the DNA TGTGCCAGCAGCCCAGGACAGAGAGAACAGTACTTC.

This chain joins TRBV9 and TRBJ2-1, with D tentatively TRBD2 (6 bases). The CDR3 runs to 15 residues. The germline V gene has CDR1 SGDLS and CDR2 YYNGEE. Deletions cut 0 bases from V and 3 bases from J, with 10 bases between. In DNA, the CDR3 is TGTGCCAGCAGCGTAGTAGCGGAGGGCTACAATGAGCAGTTCTTC. Translated: CASSVVAEGYNEQFF. Full variable domain (outside the CDR3, taken from reference TRBV9 and TRBJ2-1): DSGVTQTPKHLITATGQRVTLRCSPRSGDLSVYWYQQSLDQGLQFLIQYYNGEERAKGNILERFSAQQFPDLHSELNLSSLELGDSALYFCASSVVAEGYNEQFFGPGTRLTVL.

The chain joins TRBV25-1 to TRBJ1-6; D unclear. CDR1 is MGHDK, CDR2 SYGVNS, per germline. V was trimmed by 5 bases and J by 9 bases, leaving 17 bases between them. CDR3 size: 15 residues. CDR3 in amino acids: CASSPSGNGISPLHF. The CDR3 DNA is TGTGCCAGCAGTCCTTCCGGGAATGGAATTTCACCCCTCCACTTT.

The chain combines TRBV5-5 with TRBJ1-2; D is undetermined. V shed 4 bases and J shed 10 bases, with 2 bases lying between them. Germline V gene lookup returns CDR1 SGHKS and CDR2 YYEKEE (reference sequence). The CDR3 sequence is 8 residues long. Here the CDR3 DNA reads TGTGCCAGCAGCCCCTACACCTTC. Encoded protein: CASSPYTF. The full variable domain, in which reference TRBV5-5 and TRBJ1-2 provide the parts outside the CDR3, is DAGVTQSPTHLIKTRGQQVTLRCSPISGHKSVSWYQQVLGQGPQFIFQYYEKEERGRGNFPDRFSARQFPNYSSELNVNALLLGDSALYLCASSPYTFGSGTRLTVV.

The chain uses TRBV5-1 and TRBJ1-1; maybe TRBD1 (5 bases). This CDR3 comprises 15 residues. V lost 0 bases and J lost 2, with 11 bases in between. The germline V gene has CDR1 SGHRS and CDR2 YFSETQ. The CDR3 DNA is TGCGCCAGCAGCTTGGGCCGACAGCTTAACACTGAAGCTTTCTTT. Its protein product is CASSLGRQLNTEAFF.

A single count supports this clone. The chain is built from TRBV19 and TRBJ2-1, with 7 bases fitting TRBD2. V was clipped by 5 bases and J by 8 bases; unmatched bases: 9. Germline CDR1 LNHDA, CDR2 SQIVND (reference sequence). This CDR3 is built from 14 residues. Here the CDR3 DNA reads TGTGCCAGTAGTCCCCAAGCCGGGGGGTATGAGCAGTTCTTC. This encodes CASSPQAGGYEQFF.

The chain couples TRBV7-6 to TRBJ2-2, with D unresolved. This CDR3 contains 16 residues. Germline lookup yields CDR1 SGHVS and CDR2 FNYEAQ. The V gene lost 3 bases and the J gene lost 0 bases, with 11 bases spanning the gap. CDR3 sequence (DNA): TGTGCCAGCAGCTTTGGGGTTTCGGCGAACACCGGGGAGCTGTTTTTT. It is translated as CASSFGVSANTGELFF.